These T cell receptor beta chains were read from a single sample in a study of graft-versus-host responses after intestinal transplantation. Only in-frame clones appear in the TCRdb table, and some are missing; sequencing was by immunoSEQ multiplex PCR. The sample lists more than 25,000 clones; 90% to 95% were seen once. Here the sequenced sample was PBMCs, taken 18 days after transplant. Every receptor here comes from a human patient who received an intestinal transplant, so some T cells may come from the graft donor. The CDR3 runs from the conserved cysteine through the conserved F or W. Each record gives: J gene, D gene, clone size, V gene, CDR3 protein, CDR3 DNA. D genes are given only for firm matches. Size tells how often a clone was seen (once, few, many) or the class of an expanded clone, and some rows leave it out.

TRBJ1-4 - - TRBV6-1 CASSSRSKDEKLFF TGTGCCAGCAGCTCCAGGTCGAAGGATGAAAAACTGTTTTTT
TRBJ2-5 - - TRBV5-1 CASSNREAGETQYF TGCGCCAGCAGCAACCGCGAGGCGGGGGAGACCCAGTACTTC
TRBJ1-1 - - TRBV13 CASSLPGMGLNTEAFF TGTGCCAGCAGCTTACCCGGTATGGGTCTGAACACTGAAGCTTTCTTT
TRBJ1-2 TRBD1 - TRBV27 CASSLGPTGVGYTF TGTGCCAGCAGTTTAGGTCCGACAGGGGTGGGCTACACCTTC
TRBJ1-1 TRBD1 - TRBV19 CASSVRQGLNTEAFF TGTGCCAGTAGTGTTAGACAGGGCCTTAACACTGAAGCTTTCTTT
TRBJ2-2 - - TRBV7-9 CASSPFGGRDTGELFF TGTGCCAGCAGCCCCTTCGGAGGGAGAGATACCGGGGAGCTGTTTTTT
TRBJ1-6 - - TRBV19 CASSIGTANSPLHF TGTGCCAGTAGTATAGGGACGGCTAATTCACCCCTCCACTTT
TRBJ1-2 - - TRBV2 CASSELPGMNYGYTF TGTGCCAGCAGTGAATTGCCAGGGATGAACTATGGCTACACCTTC
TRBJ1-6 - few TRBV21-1 CASSNDRQIGTSPLHF TGTGCCAGCAGCAACGACAGGCAAATAGGGACCTCACCCCTCCACTTT
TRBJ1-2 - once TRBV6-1 CASSEIGPRGRYGYTF TGTGCCAGCAGTGAAATAGGCCCGCGGGGGCGATATGGCTACACCTTC
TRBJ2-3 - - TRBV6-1 CASSEAGVFNTQYF TGTGCCAGCAGTGAAGCTGGCGTTTTCAATACGCAGTATTTT
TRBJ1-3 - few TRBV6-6 CASSIQTGGNTIYF TGTGCCAGCAGTATTCAGACAGGAGGAAACACCATATATTTT
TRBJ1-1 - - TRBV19 CASSPRGGAYTEAFF TGTGCCAGTAGTCCCCGGGGTGGGGCGTACACTGAAGCTTTCTTT
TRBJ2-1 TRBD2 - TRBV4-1 CASSQDWGWTSLYNEQFF TGCGCCAGCAGCCAAGATTGGGGGTGGACTAGTCTCTACAATGAGCAGTTCTTC
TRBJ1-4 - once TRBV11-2 CASSLGEKLFF TGTGCCAGCAGCTTGGGGGAAAAACTGTTTTTT
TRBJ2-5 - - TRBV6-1 CASSEARGVGTQYF TGTGCCAGCAGTGAAGCCAGGGGGGTAGGAACCCAGTACTTC